This TCR beta chain comes out of a study of blood T cell repertoires in COVID-19. Study at large: T cells, B-cell-depleted T cells, or PBMCs supplied cDNA or gDNA.

This CDR3 spans 14 amino acids. CDR1 is LNHNV and CDR2 is YYDKDF in the germline V gene (reference sequence). Trimming took 1 base from V and 7 from J, leaving 14 bases between them. Sequenced by immunoSEQ multiplex PCR; TCRdb stores in-frame clones only, minus some. The sample carries around 150,000 clones, approximately 90% recorded once. Categorization into cohorts depended on clinical history that participants reported. Sequenced sample: PBMCs or T cells enriched from blood (not recorded which). The TCR was taken from a woman aged 45-65 years who had recovered from COVID-19. The chain joins TRBV15 to TRBJ2-7; D is possibly TRBD1 (7 bases). The CDR3 region is CATSRAAGGREQYF. The CDR3 nucleotides are TGTGCCACCAGCAGAGCGGCAGGGGGGAGGGAGCAGTACTTC.